This note documents a single T cell receptor (beta chain) sequence. Its target is not known. This record comes from a study of shared clonotypes between healthy human individuals. The input for sorted-subset replicate PCRs was around 200 ng DNA, about 30,000 T cell genomes. The repertoire was sequenced with immunoSEQ multiplex PCR; TCRdb's copy has only in-frame clones and lacks some. Of 950,000 to 1,200,000 clones listed, roughly 77% are singletons. The junction had 9 bases not matched to a gene; V was cut back by 4 bases and J by 4 bases. There are 15 residues in the CDR3. The germline CDR1 and CDR2 sequences are SGHRS and YFSETQ. Whole-study findings and limits: The researchers took only blood, and tissue repertoires probably look different.

Sequencing was performed on memory CD4+ T cells from PBMCs. As for subset: CD45RA-negative fraction. The genes are TRBV5-1 and TRBJ1-2; 8 bases fit TRBD1. The receptor comes from a man between 18 and 35 years old in good health. Some clones in this sample may be carry-over from other donors' samples. The CDR3 protein is CASSVDRGSSYGYTF. The CDR3 bases are TGCGCCAGCAGCGTCGACAGGGGATCCTCCTATGGCTACACCTTC.